These T cell receptor beta chains were read from a single sample in a study of T cell responses to AZD1222 COVID-19 vaccine. Here immunoSEQ multiplex PCR was the method, and the copy in TCRdb shows in-frame clones only, minus some. The table records about 180,000 clones, more than 75% of them present only once. The sample in question was peripheral blood, obtained 28 days after the second AZD1222 dose. The receptors come from an adult who received the AZD1222 COVID-19 vaccine. The CDR3 runs from the conserved cysteine through the conserved F or W. Rows may omit the clone size; those that give it use once, few, many or a size class.

size | J | V | CDR3
NA | TRBJ2-7 | TRBV6-5 | CASSYSTLRTYEQYF
NA | TRBJ2-7 | TRBV28 | CASSLPEPKEQYF
NA | TRBJ1-1 | TRBV5-4 | CASSLATGGNRLNTEAFF
NA | TRBJ1-5 | TRBV6-5 | CASREGRSSNQPQHF
NA | TRBJ1-5 | TRBV24-1 | CATSGGESNQPQHF
NA | TRBJ1-1 | TRBV28 | CASRLKRNTEAFF
NA | TRBJ2-7 | TRBV27 | CASTHNSAGGPLEQYF
NA | TRBJ2-7 | TRBV2 | CASSEGTSGSYEQYF
NA | TRBJ1-2 | TRBV4-3 | CASSQEYQGGYTF
NA | TRBJ2-1 | TRBV10-3 | CAITTSEGNEQFF
NA | TRBJ2-3 | TRBV18 | CASSQATDTQYF
NA | TRBJ2-1 | TRBV9 | CASSVDGREGEQFF
NA | TRBJ2-7 | TRBV6-2/TRBV6-3 | CASSAPAGEVNEQYF
NA | TRBJ2-1 | TRBV6-5 | CASSYGGSEQFF
NA | TRBJ2-1 | TRBV7-3 | CASSLTSIAGAGYNEQFF
NA | TRBJ2-1 | TRBV6-5 | CASSLAGEQFF
once | TRBJ2-7 | TRBV6-2/TRBV6-3 | CASSLQPGTPYEQYF
NA | TRBJ1-2 | TRBV6-5 | CATRENYGYTF